The entry that follows covers one T cell receptor (beta chain) sequence. Authors' methods: Reference gene primer amplification yielded estimated nucleated cell counts. Assay: immunoSEQ multiplex PCR; the TCRdb copy retains only in-frame clones and omits some. That table supplies the V and J calls and clone size; D and trimming were determined from the DNA. In the table there are 150,000 to 200,000 clones, more than 75% of which are singletons. This entry comes from a study of blood T cell repertoires in COVID-19. At the level of the study: COVID-19 samples, acute and convalescent, were from the United States, Italy and Spain. T cells, B-cell-depleted T cells, or PBMCs provided the cDNA or gDNA that served as material.

The CDR3 contains 16 residues. Germline CDR1 and CDR2: LNHDA and SQIVND (reference sequence). V was trimmed by 6 bases and J by 6 bases, leaving 21 bases between them. Sequenced input: peripheral blood. This sequence joins TRBV19 and TRBJ2-1; D is possibly TRBD2 (6 bases). The receptor comes from a human donor in a cohort sampled during active COVID-19. Written as DNA, the CDR3 is TGTGCCAGTAGCGTTTGGGGGACTGACCTCGGCAATGAGCAGTTCTTC. Its protein product is CASSVWGTDLGNEQFF.